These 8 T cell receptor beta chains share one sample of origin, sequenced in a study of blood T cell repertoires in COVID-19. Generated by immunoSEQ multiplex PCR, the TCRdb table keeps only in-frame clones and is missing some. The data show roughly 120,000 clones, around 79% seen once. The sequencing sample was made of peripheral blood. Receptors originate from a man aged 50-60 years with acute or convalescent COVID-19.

CDR3 coding DNA: TGTGCCAGCAACCCATACAATACCGGGGAGCTGTTTTTT. It is translated as CASNPYNTGELFF. This rearrangement joins TRBV7-2 to TRBJ2-2; D is uncertain. CDR1 SGHTA and CDR2 FQGNSA come from the germline V gene. The V end was cut by 7 bases, the J end by 5 bases, with 11 bases between. The length of the CDR3 is 13 residues.

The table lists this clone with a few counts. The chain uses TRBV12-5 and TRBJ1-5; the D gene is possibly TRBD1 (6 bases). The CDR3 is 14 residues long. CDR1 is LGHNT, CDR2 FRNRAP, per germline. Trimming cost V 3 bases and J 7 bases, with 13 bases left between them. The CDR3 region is CASGFYGGGQPQHF. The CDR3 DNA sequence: TGTGCTAGTGGTTTTTATGGGGGCGGGCAGCCCCAGCATTTT.

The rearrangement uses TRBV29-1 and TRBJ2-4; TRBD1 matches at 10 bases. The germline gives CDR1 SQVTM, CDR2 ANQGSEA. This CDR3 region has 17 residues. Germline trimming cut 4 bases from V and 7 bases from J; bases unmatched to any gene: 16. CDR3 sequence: CSVALPGTGVDRNIQYF. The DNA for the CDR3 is TGCAGCGTTGCCCTCCCCGGGACAGGGGTTGATCGGAACATTCAGTACTTC.

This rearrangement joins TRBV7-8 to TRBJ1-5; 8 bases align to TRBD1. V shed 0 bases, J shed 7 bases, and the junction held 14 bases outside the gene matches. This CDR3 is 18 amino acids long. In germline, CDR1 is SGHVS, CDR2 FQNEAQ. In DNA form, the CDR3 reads TGTGCCAGCAGCTTAGCTGGGTTTGCCAGGGGGCTATCCCAGCCCCAGCATTTT. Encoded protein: CASSLAGFARGLSQPQHF.

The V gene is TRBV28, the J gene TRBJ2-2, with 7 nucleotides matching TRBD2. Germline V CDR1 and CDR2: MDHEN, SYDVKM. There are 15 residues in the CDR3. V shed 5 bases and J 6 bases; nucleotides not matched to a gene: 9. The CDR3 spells CASSPGGGGSGELFF. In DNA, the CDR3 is TGTGCCAGCAGTCCAGGAGGCGGGGGATCCGGGGAGCTGTTTTTT.

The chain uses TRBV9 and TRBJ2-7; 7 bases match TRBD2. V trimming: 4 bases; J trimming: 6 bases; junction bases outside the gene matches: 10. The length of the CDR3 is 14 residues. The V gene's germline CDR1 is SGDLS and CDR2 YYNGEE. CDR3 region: CASSPRLARSEQYF. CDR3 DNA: TGTGCCAGCAGCCCCCGACTAGCAAGAAGCGAGCAGTACTTC.

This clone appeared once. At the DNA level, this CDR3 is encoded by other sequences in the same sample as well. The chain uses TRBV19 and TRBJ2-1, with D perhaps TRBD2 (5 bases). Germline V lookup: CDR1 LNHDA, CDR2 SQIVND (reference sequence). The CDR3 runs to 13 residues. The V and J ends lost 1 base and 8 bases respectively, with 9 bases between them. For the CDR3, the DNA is TGTGCCAGTAGTATAGGGGCGGGTGATGAGCAGTTCTTC. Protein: CASSIGAGDEQFF.

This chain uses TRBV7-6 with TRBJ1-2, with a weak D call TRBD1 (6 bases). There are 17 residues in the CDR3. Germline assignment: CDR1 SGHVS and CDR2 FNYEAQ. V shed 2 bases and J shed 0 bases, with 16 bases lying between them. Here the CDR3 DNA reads TGTGCCAGCAGCTTAAGACCTTCGGCAGGGGCTAACTATGGCTACACCTTC. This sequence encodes CASSLRPSAGANYGYTF.